This T cell receptor beta chain came from a study of T cell responses to AZD1222 COVID-19 vaccine. Regarding the study as a whole: White British ancestry dominated among donors, who included more females, and clonal diversity was possibly underestimated. Nearly half of spike-specific TCRs reportedly target unmutated variant regions.

Here immunoSEQ multiplex PCR was the method, and the copy in TCRdb shows in-frame clones only, minus some. The sample yields about 130,000 clones, roughly 92% seen once. About this clone: Its matching antigen is unknown.

This CDR3 contains 13 residues. Trimming removed 3 bases at V and 5 bases at J, with 8 bases between. The chain recombines TRBV12-3 or TRBV12-4 with TRBJ1-5; D remains unclear. The source of this sequence is an adult in good health. The sample in question was peripheral blood, obtained on day 0 of AZD1222 vaccination. The CDR3 spells CASSFVSDQPQHF. CDR3 sequence (DNA): TGTGCCAGCAGTTTTGTGAGTGATCAGCCCCAGCATTTT.